This T cell receptor (beta chain) was obtained from a study of blood T cell repertoires in COVID-19. Trimming removed 3 bases at V and 7 bases at J, with 18 bases between. The V gene's germline CDR1 is KGHSH and CDR2 LQKENI. The CDR3 loop spans 16 amino acids. Authors' analysis steps: Reference gene primer amplification yielded estimated nucleated cell counts. Clones were sequenced by immunoSEQ multiplex PCR, and TCRdb holds only the in-frame ones, with some missing. Clone size and V and J calls were adopted from that table, with D and trimming inferred from the DNA. The sample shows 100,000 to 140,000 clones, about 89% of them seen only once. This clone appeared once.

The sequenced sample was peripheral blood. This TCR came from a man aged 40-49 years with active or convalescent COVID-19. The chain couples TRBV18 to TRBJ1-4; D may be TRBD1 (6 bases). CDR3 loop: CASSPKERQGSEKLFF. CDR3 DNA: TGTGCCAGCTCACCGAAGGAGAGGCAGGGGAGTGAAAAACTGTTTTTT.